The 30 T cell receptor beta chains below come from one sample, sequenced in a study of blood T cell repertoires in COVID-19. Clones were sequenced by immunoSEQ multiplex PCR, and TCRdb holds only the in-frame ones, with some missing. The sample shows around 150,000 clones, around 89% of them seen only once. Sequencing input: peripheral blood. These receptors were obtained from a man between 60 and 75 years old with acute or convalescent COVID-19.

The chain links TRBV6-5 to TRBJ2-1, with 10 bases that match TRBD2. Unmatched junction bases numbered 7, after V lost 0 bases and J lost 8 bases. This CDR3 has 16 residues. The germline V gene encodes CDR1 MNHEY and CDR2 SVGAGI. CDR3 sequence (DNA): TGTGCCAGCAGTTACTCGATCCTAGCGGGGGTCCATGAGCAGTTCTTC. Protein product: CASSYSILAGVHEQFF.

This clone was recorded once. This chain connects TRBV5-1 to TRBJ2-2, with D hard to call. Per the germline V gene, CDR1 is SGHRS and CDR2 is YFSETQ. The length of the CDR3 is 11 residues. Between the trimmed V and J ends, which lost 2 bases and 6 bases, there was a span of 2 bases. CDR3 protein: CASSFSGELFF. The CDR3 DNA follows: TGCGCCAGCAGCTTCTCCGGGGAGCTGTTTTTT.

The rearrangement uses TRBV7-9 and TRBJ1-4, with a tentative D call TRBD1 (5 bases). Trimming shortened V by 2 bases and J by 7 bases, and 17 bases separated the two germline ends. The CDR3 extends over 16 amino acids. In germline, CDR1 is SEHNR, CDR2 FQNEAQ (reference sequence). The CDR3 spells CASSLSSGGRVEKLFF. The CDR3 nucleotides read TGTGCCAGCAGCTTATCCAGCGGGGGGAGGGTTGAAAAACTGTTTTTT.

This chain uses TRBV7-9 with TRBJ1-1; unclear D gene. Germline loops: CDR1 SEHNR, CDR2 FQNEAQ (reference sequence). V lost 11 bases, J lost 0 bases, and 10 bases lay in between. The CDR3 runs 12 residues. The CDR3 sequence is CASRTVNTEAFF. CDR3 sequence (DNA): TGTGCCTCCCGAACAGTGAACACTGAAGCTTTCTTT.

The chain combines TRBV7-2 with TRBJ1-1; D is unclear. V was clipped by 5 bases and J by 4 bases, with 14 bases between them. The CDR3 is made up of 14 amino acids. Germline-derived CDR1 and CDR2 are SGHTA and FQGNSA. DNA of the CDR3: TGTGCCAGCAGCCCCACGGAGGGTTTCACTGAAGCTTTCTTT. This codes for CASSPTEGFTEAFF.

The CDR3 spells CASRTGAELFGYTF. The CDR3 DNA reads TGTGCCAGCAGAACCGGAGCCGAGTTATTTGGCTACACCTTC. The chain carries TRBV5-8 and TRBJ1-2, with D hard to call. The CDR3 covers 14 residues. V lost 5 bases and J lost 7, with 18 bases in between. Germline loops: CDR1 SGHTS, CDR2 YDEGEE.

The gene calls are TRBV6-2 or TRBV6-3 and TRBJ1-5; D perhaps matches TRBD1 (6 bases). Trimming removed 7 bases at V and 3 bases at J, with 13 bases between. The length of the CDR3 is 14 residues. In germline, CDR1 is MNHEY, CDR2 SVGEGT. For the CDR3, the DNA is TGTGCCAGCACCCCGAGGGGGTCCAATCAGCCCCAGCATTTT. Its protein product is CASTPRGSNQPQHF.

The chain links TRBV18 to TRBJ1-6; tentative D call: TRBD1 (6 bases). Germline V CDR1 and CDR2: KGHSH, LQKENI. The CDR3 extends over 15 amino acids. The V and J ends lost 5 bases and 6 bases respectively, with 14 bases between them. CDR3 region: CASSSDRGGNSPLHF. The CDR3, as DNA: TGTGCCAGCTCATCCGACCGAGGGGGTAATTCACCCCTCCACTTT. The complete variable domain, with remaining parts taken from reference TRBV18 and TRBJ1-6, reads NAGVMQNPRHLVRRRGQEARLRCSPMKGHSHVYWYRQLPEEGLKFMVYLQKENIIDESGMPKERFSAEFPKEGPSILRIQQVVRGDSAAYFCASSSDRGGNSPLHFGNGTRLTVT.

V usage is TRBV28 and J usage is TRBJ2-2; maybe TRBD2 (5 bases). Germline V gene lookup returns CDR1 MDHEN and CDR2 SYDVKM. The CDR3 consists of 14 residues. The ends were cut back, 6 bases at V and 5 bases at J, with 13 bases in the middle. CDR3 amino acids: CASRPGVPTGELFF. DNA of the CDR3: TGTGCCAGCAGACCCGGGGTACCTACCGGGGAGCTGTTTTTT.

Remarks on this clone: Its ends do not fully match the called genes, so a read error is possible. The chain recombines TRBV7-7 with TRBJ2-2; possible D gene TRBD2, 5 bases. From germline, CDR1 is SSHAT and CDR2 FNYEAQ (reference sequence). CDR3 length: 14 amino acids. The CDR3, as DNA: TGTGCTAGCAGCTCGACGGGGATCACCGGGGAGCTGTTTTTT. It codes for CASSSTGITGELFF.

The rearrangement links TRBV12-5 to TRBJ1-6; TRBD1 is a possible D gene (6 bases). V lost 0 bases to trimming and J lost 5 bases, with 20 bases between them. This CDR3 is 19 amino acids long. Germline V gene data show CDR1 as LGHNT and CDR2 as FRNRAP. The CDR3 DNA reads TGTGCTAGTGGTTTGGTACTAGGAAGCAGGGGAAGCAATAATTCACCCCTCCACTTT. It codes for CASGLVLGSRGSNNSPLHF.

This clone has ten or more counts. The chain combines TRBV7-9 with TRBJ1-2; TRBD1 aligns across 9 bases. Germline CDR1 reads SEHNR; CDR2 reads FQNEAQ (reference sequence). The CDR3 covers 17 residues. After removal of 2 bases from V and 1 base from J, the junction contained 8 bases not matched to a gene. The CDR3 sequence is CASSLKPGQGINYGYTF. CDR3 sequence (DNA): TGTGCCAGCAGCTTAAAACCGGGACAGGGTATTAACTATGGCTACACCTTC.

This clone has just one count. This rearrangement joins TRBV30 to TRBJ2-7, with a tentative D call TRBD1 (5 bases). The germline V gene encodes CDR1 GTSNPN and CDR2 SVGIG (reference sequence). Trimming cost V 2 bases and J 6 bases, with 17 bases left between them. CDR3 length: 14 amino acids. The CDR3 sequence: CAWSFPDPGLEQYF. Here the CDR3 DNA reads TGTGCCTGGAGTTTTCCGGACCCAGGGCTCGAGCAGTACTTC.

The rearrangement joins TRBV7-9 to TRBJ1-2, with D possibly being TRBD1 (5 bases). There are 15 residues in the CDR3. Germline CDR1 SEHNR, CDR2 FQNEAQ (reference sequence). V lost 4 bases and J lost 7, with 19 bases in between. The CDR3 sequence: CASSYGGQGGSGYTF. CDR3 DNA: TGTGCCAGCAGCTATGGAGGGCAGGGTGGGTCTGGCTACACCTTC.

V gene TRBV11-2 combines with J gene TRBJ1-1, with D perhaps matching TRBD1 (6 bases). The CDR3 consists of 11 residues. Between the trimmed V and J ends, which lost 10 bases and 10 bases, there was a span of 16 bases. CDR1 is SGHAT, CDR2 FQNNGV, per germline. The CDR3 protein is CATSQGSRAFF. The CDR3 DNA sequence: TGTGCCACCAGTCAGGGGTCCCGAGCTTTCTTT. Full variable domain (rest looked up from reference TRBV11-2 and TRBJ1-1): EAGVAQSPRYKIIEKRQSVAFWCNPISGHATLYWYQQILGQGPKLLIQFQNNGVVDDSQLPKDRFSAERLKGVDSTLKIQPAKLEDSAVYLCATSQGSRAFFGQGTRLTVV.

About this clone: Other DNA sequences from this sample encode an identical CDR3 as well. The V and J genes are TRBV11-2 and TRBJ1-6; 7 bases match TRBD1. The CDR3 loop spans 15 amino acids. V shed 1 base, J shed 6 bases, and the junction held 3 bases outside the gene matches. Germline V gives CDR1 SGHAT, CDR2 FQNNGV. The CDR3 sequence: CASSLGQGTNSPLHF. The CDR3 nucleotides are TGTGCCAGCAGCTTAGGACAGGGTACTAATTCACCCCTCCACTTT.

J is TRBJ2-5 and V is TRBV23-1, with a weak D call TRBD2 (8 bases). TRBV23-1 is classed as an ORF, of uncertain function. V was pared by 6 bases and J by 1 base, with 24 bases between. This CDR3 is built from 18 residues. The CDR3 spells CASSRGGSGGQLQETQYF. The CDR3 coding sequence is TGCGCCAGCAGCAGGGGGGGCAGCGGGGGCCAACTCCAAGAGACCCAGTACTTC.

This chain links TRBV6-4 with TRBJ1-1; a weak D match, TRBD1 (5 bases). Germline CDR1 reads MRHNA; CDR2 reads SNTAGT. The CDR3 is 15 amino acids. Trimming took off 5 bases at V and 4 bases at J, with 17 bases between the two ends. The CDR3 loop reads CASSQGPPPGTEAFF. CDR3 in DNA: TGTGCCAGCAGTCAGGGTCCGCCACCCGGCACTGAAGCTTTCTTT.

The chain combines TRBV5-1 with TRBJ1-2; possible D gene TRBD1, 5 bases. V shed 0 bases and J shed 6 bases, with 12 bases lying between them. This CDR3 has 14 residues. Per the germline V gene, CDR1 is SGHRS and CDR2 is YFSETQ. The CDR3 loop reads CASSLAAEGDGYTF. The CDR3 nucleotides are TGCGCCAGCAGCTTGGCCGCCGAAGGGGATGGCTACACCTTC.

The V gene is TRBV5-4, the J gene TRBJ2-1, with TRBD1 matching 10 bases. Germline V gives CDR1 SGHNT, CDR2 YYREEE (reference sequence). CDR3 length: 15 residues. J lost 6 bases, V lost 3 bases, and 6 bases had no gene match. The CDR3 sequence is CASSSTGGAGNEQFF. CDR3 sequence (DNA): TGTGCCAGCAGCTCGACAGGGGGCGCGGGCAATGAGCAGTTCTTC.

This clone was found a few times. This rearrangement joins TRBV9 to TRBJ1-6; D unclear. Germline V CDR1 and CDR2: SGDLS, YYNGEE. V was clipped by 0 bases and J by 5 bases, with 6 bases between them. The CDR3 has 14 residues. This CDR3 reads CASSVGQNNSPLHF. The CDR3 region has the DNA TGTGCCAGCAGCGTAGGGCAGAATAATTCACCCCTCCACTTT.

V gene TRBV6-6 combines with J gene TRBJ2-2; 8 nucleotides agree with TRBD2. The CDR3 has 16 amino acids. The J segment lost 6 bases and the V segment lost 4 bases, leaving 10 bases of the junction unmatched. Germline CDR1 MNHNY, CDR2 SVGAGI (reference sequence). CDR3 sequence (DNA): TGTGCCAGCAGTTCCAACCAGCGGGGGCTAGCCGGGGAGCTGTTTTTT. Protein sequence: CASSSNQRGLAGELFF.

The rearrangement joins TRBV6-4 to TRBJ1-2; 9 bases align to TRBD1. The CDR3 extends over 17 amino acids. Germline CDR1 reads MRHNA; CDR2 reads SNTAGT. J lost 7 bases, V lost 1 base, and 13 bases had no gene match. The CDR3 sequence is CASSDYPLGTGKSGYTF. CDR3 bases: TGTGCCAGCAGTGACTATCCCCTTGGGACAGGGAAAAGTGGCTACACCTTC.

V usage is TRBV15 and J usage is TRBJ1-6, with D maybe TRBD1 (5 bases). The CDR3 is 15 amino acids. Looked up from germline, CDR1 is LNHNV and CDR2 is YYDKDF (reference sequence). Trimming took 0 bases from V and 10 from J, leaving 13 bases between them. CDR3 protein: CATSREVTVGSPLHF. The CDR3 region has the DNA TGTGCCACCAGCAGAGAGGTGACAGTCGGGTCACCCCTCCACTTT.

The chain employs TRBV2 and TRBJ1-1, with 7 bases lining up with TRBD1. This CDR3 contains 13 residues. Germline V gene lookup returns CDR1 SNHLY and CDR2 FYNNEI. Trimming took 4 bases from V and 1 from J; bases not matched to a gene: 0. The CDR3 bases are TGTGCCAGCAGTGGGGACAGGAACACTGAAGCTTTCTTT. Amino acid sequence: CASSGDRNTEAFF.

The CDR3 bases are TGTGCCAGCAGCTTGGCTAACAGGGGCGACTATGGCTACACCTTC. It translates to CASSLANRGDYGYTF. The chain is built from TRBV5-4 and TRBJ1-2; 7 positions match TRBD1. V was clipped by 0 bases and J by 3 bases; unmatched bases: 5. Germline loops: CDR1 SGHNT, CDR2 YYREEE (reference sequence). CDR3 length: 15 amino acids.

The CDR3 bases are TGTGCCAGCGATAGCGGGGGGTATGACGATACGCAGTATTTT. It codes for CASDSGGYDDTQYF. The chain employs TRBV2 and TRBJ2-3; TRBD2 matches at 10 bases. CDR1 and CDR2 from the germline V gene are SNHLY and FYNNEI. The CDR3 extends over 14 amino acids. V gave up 8 bases and J gave up 6 bases; unmatched junction bases: 8.

The CDR3 nucleotides are TGTGCCAGCAGCTTTAGGACAGGGGGGTCCTACGAGCAGTACTTC. Amino acids: CASSFRTGGSYEQYF. The gene calls are TRBV5-4 and TRBJ2-7; 10 nucleotides line up with TRBD1. V trimming: 2 bases; J trimming: 1 base; junction bases outside the gene matches: 3. CDR3 length: 15 amino acids. The germline V gene encodes CDR1 SGHNT and CDR2 YYREEE (reference sequence).

This chain connects TRBV4-1 to TRBJ2-7; D is ambiguous. The V end was cut by 0 bases, the J end by 2 bases, with 11 bases between. Germline loops: CDR1 MGHRA, CDR2 YSYEKL. There are 15 residues in the CDR3. In DNA, the CDR3 is TGCGCCAGCAGCCAAGATAACGACATAGCCTACGAGCAGTACTTC. Amino acid sequence: CASSQDNDIAYEQYF.

This clone has a handful of counts. The chain links TRBV7-2 to TRBJ1-5, with D possibly TRBD1 on 5 matching bases. Germline assignment: CDR1 SGHTA and CDR2 FQGNSA. This CDR3 comprises 17 residues. Trimming stripped 3 bases from V and 2 bases from J, with 17 bases between. CDR3 protein: CASSFRLLGGGNQPQHF. CDR3 DNA: TGTGCCAGCAGCTTCCGCCTATTGGGGGGTGGCAATCAGCCCCAGCATTTT.